This TCR beta chain was profiled in a study of shared clonotypes between healthy human individuals. Regarding the study as a whole: The study generally estimated greater richness for naive than memory subsets. The sharing of approximately 5.1% of naive CD4 clonotypes was seen across a handful of donors. Clonotypes shared by all four sorted-subset donors had higher generation probabilities than non-shared clonotypes.

Replicate PCRs for sorted subsets used about 200 ng DNA; this equaled 30,000 to 35,000 T cell genomes. Some clones are missing from TCRdb's copy, which holds only in-frame ones; the method was immunoSEQ multiplex PCR. Of approximately 110,000 clones in the sample, around 73% were seen once. The V gene lost 2 bases and the J gene lost 4 bases, with 29 bases spanning the gap. The CDR3 is made up of 20 amino acids. In germline, CDR1 is SGHNT, CDR2 YENEEA. Worth noting for this clone: What it binds is not known.

The chain has TRBV11-3 and TRBJ1-2, with D tentatively TRBD1 (5 bases). The sample comprised memory CD8+ T cells sorted from blood. Subset specified: CD45RO+ cells pooled with CCR7-negative TemRA cells. The TCR sequence derives from a woman aged 25 to 45 in good health. The CDR3 bases are TGTGCCAGCAGCTTACTCCGGCCGCCGAGGGGCGCTATGCTGTTCTATGGCTACACCTTC. It translates to CASSLLRPPRGAMLFYGYTF.